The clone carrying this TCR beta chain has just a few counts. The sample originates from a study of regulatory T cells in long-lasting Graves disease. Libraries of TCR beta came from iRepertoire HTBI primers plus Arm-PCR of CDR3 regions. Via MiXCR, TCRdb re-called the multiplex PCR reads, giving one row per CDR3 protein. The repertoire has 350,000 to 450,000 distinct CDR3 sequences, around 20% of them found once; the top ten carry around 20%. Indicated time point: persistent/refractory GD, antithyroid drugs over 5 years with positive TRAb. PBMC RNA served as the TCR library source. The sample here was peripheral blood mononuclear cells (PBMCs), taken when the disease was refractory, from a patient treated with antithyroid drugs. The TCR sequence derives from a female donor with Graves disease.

The CDR3 coding sequence is TGCAGTGCTACCCATGAACAGGGATCATGGGGGTTGGGCTACACCTTC. Translated: CSATHEQGSWGLGYTF. The rearrangement joins TRBV20-1 to TRBJ1-2; tentative D call: TRBD1 (6 bases). Trimming took 4 bases from V and 8 from J, leaving 26 bases between them. The CDR3 is made up of 16 amino acids. CDR1 is DFQATT and CDR2 is SNEGSKA in the germline V gene (reference sequence).